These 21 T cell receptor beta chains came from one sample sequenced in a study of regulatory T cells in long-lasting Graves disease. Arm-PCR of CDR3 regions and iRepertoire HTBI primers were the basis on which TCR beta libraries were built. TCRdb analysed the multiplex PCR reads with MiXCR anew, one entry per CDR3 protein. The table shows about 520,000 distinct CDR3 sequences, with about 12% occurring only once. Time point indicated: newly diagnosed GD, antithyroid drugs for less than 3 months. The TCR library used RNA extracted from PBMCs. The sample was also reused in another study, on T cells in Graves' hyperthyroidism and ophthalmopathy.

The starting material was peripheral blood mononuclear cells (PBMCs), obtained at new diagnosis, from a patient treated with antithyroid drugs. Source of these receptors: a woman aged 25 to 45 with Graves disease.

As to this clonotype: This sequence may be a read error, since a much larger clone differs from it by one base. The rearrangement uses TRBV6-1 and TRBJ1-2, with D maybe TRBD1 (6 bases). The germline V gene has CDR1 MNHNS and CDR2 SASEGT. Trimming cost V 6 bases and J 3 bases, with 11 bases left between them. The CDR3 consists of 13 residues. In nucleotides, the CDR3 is TGTGCCAGCAGCCACGGACAGCACTATGGCTACACCTTC. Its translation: CASSHGQHYGYTF.

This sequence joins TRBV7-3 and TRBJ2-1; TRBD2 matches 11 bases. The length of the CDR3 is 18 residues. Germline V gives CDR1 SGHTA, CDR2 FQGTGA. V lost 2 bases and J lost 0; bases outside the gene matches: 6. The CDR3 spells CASSLRGGTSGSYNEQFF. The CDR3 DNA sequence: TGTGCCAGCAGCTTACGGGGTGGGACTAGCGGCTCCTACAATGAGCAGTTCTTC.

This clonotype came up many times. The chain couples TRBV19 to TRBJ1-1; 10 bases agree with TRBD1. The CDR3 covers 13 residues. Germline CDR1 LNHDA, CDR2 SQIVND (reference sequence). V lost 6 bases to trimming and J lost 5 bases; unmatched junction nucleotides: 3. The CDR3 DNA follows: TGTGCCAGTAGGGGGGACAGGGGTACTGAAGCTTTCTTT. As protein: CASRGDRGTEAFF.

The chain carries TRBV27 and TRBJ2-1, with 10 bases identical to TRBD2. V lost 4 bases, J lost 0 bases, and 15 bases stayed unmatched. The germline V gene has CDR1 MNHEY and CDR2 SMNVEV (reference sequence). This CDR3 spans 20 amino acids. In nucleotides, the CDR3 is TGTGCCAGCAGTTCATACGGAAGAATAGCGGGAGGATCCTCCTACAATGAGCAGTTCTTC. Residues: CASSSYGRIAGGSSYNEQFF.

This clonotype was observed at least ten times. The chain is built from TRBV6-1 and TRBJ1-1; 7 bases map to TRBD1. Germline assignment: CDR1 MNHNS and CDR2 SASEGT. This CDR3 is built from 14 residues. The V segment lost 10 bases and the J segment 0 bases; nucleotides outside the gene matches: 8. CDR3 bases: TGTGCCACCCGAGGGGGCAGACTGAACACTGAAGCTTTCTTT. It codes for CATRGGRLNTEAFF.

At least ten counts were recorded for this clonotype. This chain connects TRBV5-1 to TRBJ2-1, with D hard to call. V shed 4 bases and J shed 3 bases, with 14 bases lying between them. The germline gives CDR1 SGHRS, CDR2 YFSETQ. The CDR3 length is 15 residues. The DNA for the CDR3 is TGCGCCAGCAGCATGACAACGCCCTACTACAATGAGCAGTTCTTC. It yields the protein CASSMTTPYYNEQFF.

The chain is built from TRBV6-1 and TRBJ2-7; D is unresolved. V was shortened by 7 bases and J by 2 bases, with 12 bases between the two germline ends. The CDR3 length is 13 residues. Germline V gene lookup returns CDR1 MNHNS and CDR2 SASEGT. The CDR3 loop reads CASMRKGPYEQYF. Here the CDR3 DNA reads TGTGCCAGCATGAGGAAGGGCCCCTACGAGCAGTACTTC.

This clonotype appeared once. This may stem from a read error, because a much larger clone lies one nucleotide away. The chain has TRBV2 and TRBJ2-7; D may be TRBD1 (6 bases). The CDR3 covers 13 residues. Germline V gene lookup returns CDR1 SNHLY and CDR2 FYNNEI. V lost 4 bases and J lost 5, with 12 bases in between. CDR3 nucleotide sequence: TGTGCCAGCAGTGGGGACACGGGCCACGAGCAGTACTTC. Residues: CASSGDTGHEQYF.

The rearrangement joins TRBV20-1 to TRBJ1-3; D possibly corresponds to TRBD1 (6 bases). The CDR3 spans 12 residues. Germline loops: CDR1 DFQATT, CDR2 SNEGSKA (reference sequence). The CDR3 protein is CGGRGARNTIYF. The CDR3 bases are TGCGGGGGACGGGGGGCTCGAAACACCATATATTTT.

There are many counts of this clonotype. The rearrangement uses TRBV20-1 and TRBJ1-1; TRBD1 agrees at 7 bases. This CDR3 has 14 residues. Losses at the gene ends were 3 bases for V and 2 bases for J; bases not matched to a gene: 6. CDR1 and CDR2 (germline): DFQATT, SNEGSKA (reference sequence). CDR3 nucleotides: TGCAGTGCTAGGGGGGGACAGATAAACACTGAAGCTTTCTTT. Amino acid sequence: CSARGGQINTEAFF.

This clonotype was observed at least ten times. The CDR3 nucleotides are TGCGCCAGCAGCCAATTGGGGGGACGGGGGGGCTACACCTTC. It specifies CASSQLGGRGGYTF. The rearrangement links TRBV4-1 to TRBJ1-2, with a possible D match to TRBD1 (5 bases). The V end was cut by 2 bases, the J end by 8 bases, with 15 bases between. The germline gives CDR1 MGHRA, CDR2 YSYEKL. The length of the CDR3 is 14 residues.

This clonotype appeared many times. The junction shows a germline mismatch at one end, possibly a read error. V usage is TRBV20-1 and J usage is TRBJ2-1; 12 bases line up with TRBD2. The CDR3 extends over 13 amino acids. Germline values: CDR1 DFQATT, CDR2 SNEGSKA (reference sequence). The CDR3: CSSRLAGVDEQFF. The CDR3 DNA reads TGCAGTTCTAGACTAGCGGGAGTCGATGAGCAGTTCTTC.

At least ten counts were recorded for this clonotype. CDR3 residues: CASSLARRNTEAFF. The CDR3, as DNA: TGTGCCAGCAGCTTAGCCAGGAGGAACACTGAAGCTTTCTTT. The gene calls are TRBV7-2 and TRBJ1-1, with D hard to call. The CDR3 totals 14 residues. Germline loops: CDR1 SGHTA, CDR2 FQGNSA. The V end lost 0 bases, the J end lost 1 base, and 6 bases lay between the germline ends.

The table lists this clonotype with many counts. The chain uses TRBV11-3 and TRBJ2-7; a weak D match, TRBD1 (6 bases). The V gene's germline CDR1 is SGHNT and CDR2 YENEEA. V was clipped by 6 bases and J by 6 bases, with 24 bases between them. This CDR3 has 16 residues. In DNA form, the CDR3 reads TGTGCCAGCAGTTATAAGCAACCAGGGACACTACGCGAGCAGTACTTC. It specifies CASSYKQPGTLREQYF.

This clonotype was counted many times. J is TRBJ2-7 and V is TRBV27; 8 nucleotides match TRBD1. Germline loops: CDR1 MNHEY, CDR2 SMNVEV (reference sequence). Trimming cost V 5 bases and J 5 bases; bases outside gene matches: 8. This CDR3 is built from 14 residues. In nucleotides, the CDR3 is TGTGCCAGCAGTCTAGGCACAGGGGGGAACGAGCAGTACTTC. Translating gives CASSLGTGGNEQYF.

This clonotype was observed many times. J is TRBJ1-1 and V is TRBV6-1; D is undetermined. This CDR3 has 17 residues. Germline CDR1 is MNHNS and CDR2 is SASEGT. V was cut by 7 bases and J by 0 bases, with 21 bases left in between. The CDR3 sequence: CASTLLKAPQVNTEAFF. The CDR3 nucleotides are TGTGCCAGCACTCTCCTTAAGGCCCCGCAGGTGAACACTGAAGCTTTCTTT.

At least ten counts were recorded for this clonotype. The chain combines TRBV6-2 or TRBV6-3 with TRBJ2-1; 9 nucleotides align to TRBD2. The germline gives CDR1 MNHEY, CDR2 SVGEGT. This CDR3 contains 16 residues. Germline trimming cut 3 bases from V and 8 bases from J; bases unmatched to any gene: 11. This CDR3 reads CASSYGREGPVDEQFF. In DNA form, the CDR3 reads TGTGCCAGCAGTTATGGGCGGGAGGGCCCCGTGGATGAGCAGTTCTTC.

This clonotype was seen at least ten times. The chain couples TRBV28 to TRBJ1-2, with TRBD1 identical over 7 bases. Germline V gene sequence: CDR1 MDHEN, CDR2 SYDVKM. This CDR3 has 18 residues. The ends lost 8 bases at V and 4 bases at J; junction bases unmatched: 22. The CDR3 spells CASRAPVGGRLHTYGYTF. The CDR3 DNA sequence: TGTGCCAGCCGAGCCCCGGTAGGGGGCCGGCTACACACCTATGGCTACACCTTC.

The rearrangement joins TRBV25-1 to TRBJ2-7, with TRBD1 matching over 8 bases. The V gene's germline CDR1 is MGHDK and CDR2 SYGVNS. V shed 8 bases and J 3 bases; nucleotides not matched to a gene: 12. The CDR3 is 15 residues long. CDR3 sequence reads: CASGGTDRARYEQYF. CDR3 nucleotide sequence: TGTGCCAGCGGAGGAACGGACAGGGCTCGCTACGAGCAGTACTTC.

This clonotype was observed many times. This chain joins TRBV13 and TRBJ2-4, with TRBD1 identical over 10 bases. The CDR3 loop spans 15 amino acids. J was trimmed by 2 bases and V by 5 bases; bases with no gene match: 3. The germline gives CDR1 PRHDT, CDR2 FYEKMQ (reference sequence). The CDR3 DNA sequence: TGTGCCAGCAGCATGGGACAGGGGACCAAAAACATTCAGTACTTC. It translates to CASSMGQGTKNIQYF.

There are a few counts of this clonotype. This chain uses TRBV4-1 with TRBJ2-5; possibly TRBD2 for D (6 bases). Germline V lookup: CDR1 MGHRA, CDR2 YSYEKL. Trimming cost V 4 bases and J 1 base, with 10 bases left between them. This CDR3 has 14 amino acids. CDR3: CASSRRDPQETQYF. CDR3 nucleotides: TGCGCCAGCAGCCGGCGGGATCCCCAAGAGACCCAGTACTTC.